This record covers a single T cell receptor beta chain. Its cognate antigen is unknown. The data stem from a study of cytomegalovirus exposure and HLA in healthy donors. Study-wide results and caveats: A subsequent analysis found that TCR clusters from the first cohort also tended to co-occur in the 120 validation repertoires, with less than 95% of cluster scores above 0. Generally TCR sequences proved uncommon, though certain public TCRs appeared in numerous donors.

This table comes from immunoSEQ multiplex PCR, and its TCRdb copy is limited to in-frame clones, with some not included. The data hold under 150,000 clones, with around 84% observed a single time. This clonotype originated in a man aged 18 to 29 in good health and CMV-seropositive. Specimen: PBMCs.

This CDR3 is CASSPISPQLTYEQYF. CDR3 in DNA: TGTGCCAGCAGCCCCATTAGCCCCCAGCTGACCTACGAGCAGTACTTC. This chain joins TRBV11-2 and TRBJ2-7; D is undetermined. The CDR3 spans 16 residues. V was shortened by 5 bases and J by 2 bases, with 19 bases between the two germline ends. Germline values: CDR1 SGHAT, CDR2 FQNNGV.